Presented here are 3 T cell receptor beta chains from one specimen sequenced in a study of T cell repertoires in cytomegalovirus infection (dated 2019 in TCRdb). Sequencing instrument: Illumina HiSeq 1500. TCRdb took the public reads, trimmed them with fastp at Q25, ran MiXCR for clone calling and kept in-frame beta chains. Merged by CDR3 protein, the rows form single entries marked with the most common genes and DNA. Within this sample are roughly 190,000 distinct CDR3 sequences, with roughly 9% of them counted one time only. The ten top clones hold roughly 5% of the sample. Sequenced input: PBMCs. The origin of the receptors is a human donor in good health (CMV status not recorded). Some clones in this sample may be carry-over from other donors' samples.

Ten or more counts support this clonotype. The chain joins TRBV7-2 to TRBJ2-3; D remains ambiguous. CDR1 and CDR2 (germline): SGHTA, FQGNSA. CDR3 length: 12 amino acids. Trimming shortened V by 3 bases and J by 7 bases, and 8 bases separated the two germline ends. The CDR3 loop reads CASSFLGNTQYF. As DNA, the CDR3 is TGTGCCAGCAGCTTTTTAGGAAATACGCAGTATTTT.

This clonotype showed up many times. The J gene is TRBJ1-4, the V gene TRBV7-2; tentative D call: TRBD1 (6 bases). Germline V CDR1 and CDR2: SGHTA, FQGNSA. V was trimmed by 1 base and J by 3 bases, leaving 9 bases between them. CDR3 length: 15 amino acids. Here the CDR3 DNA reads TGTGCCAGCAGCTTAGACAGGGACCCTAATGAAAAACTGTTTTTT. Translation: CASSLDRDPNEKLFF.

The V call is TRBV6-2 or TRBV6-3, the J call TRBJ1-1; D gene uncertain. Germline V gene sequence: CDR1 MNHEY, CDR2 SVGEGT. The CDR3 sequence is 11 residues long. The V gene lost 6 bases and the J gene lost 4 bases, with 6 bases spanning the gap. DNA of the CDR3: TGTGCCAGCAGCTGGGGCACTGAAGCTTTCTTT. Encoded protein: CASSWGTEAFF.